This passage covers 20 T cell receptor beta chains from one sample sequenced in a study of T cells in Graves' hyperthyroidism and ophthalmopathy. The TCR beta CDR3 regions underwent amplification using RNA transcripts as the source. The HTBI set primed first-round TCR CDR3 RT-PCR. TCRdb re-derived calls from the multiplex PCR reads in MiXCR, one entry per CDR3 protein. The sample comprises 500,000 to 600,000 distinct CDR3 sequences, about 43% of which are singletons, and around 20% rests with the top ten. Sample: peripheral blood or thyroid tissue (not recorded which). Receptors were obtained from an adult woman with Graves' disease, either hyperthyroidism or ophthalmopathy (not recorded which).

This clonotype has at least ten counts. The V and J genes are TRBV2 and TRBJ2-5, with 8 bases identical to TRBD2. The CDR3 is made up of 14 amino acids. V gave up 9 bases and J gave up 4 bases; unmatched junction bases: 10. Per the germline V gene, CDR1 is SNHLY and CDR2 is FYNNEI. The CDR3 protein is CARGTRGVPETQYF. The CDR3 region has the DNA TGTGCCAGAGGGACTAGAGGGGTCCCAGAGACCCAGTACTTC.

Points on this clonotype: An end of the junction does not agree with germline; a read error may underlie this. The V gene is TRBV19, the J gene TRBJ2-6; D is perhaps TRBD1 (6 bases). Germline V gene lookup returns CDR1 LNHDA and CDR2 SQIVND (reference sequence). The CDR3 totals 13 residues. For the CDR3, the DNA is TGTGCCAGTAGGATGACAGGACTCAACACTGAAGCTTTC. It specifies CASRMTGLNTEAF.

The sample holds many counts of this clonotype. The chain uses TRBV15 and TRBJ1-5; 8 positions agree with TRBD1. The CDR3 has 13 residues. Germline CDR1 is LNHNV and CDR2 is YYDKDF (reference sequence). V shed 5 bases and J 7 bases; nucleotides not matched to a gene: 4. CDR3 in amino acids: CATSQDRGQPQHF. The CDR3 region has the DNA TGTGCCACCAGCCAAGACAGGGGACAGCCCCAGCATTTT. The full variable domain, completed using reference TRBV15 and TRBJ1-5, is DAMVIQNPRYQVTQFGKPVTLSCSQTLNHNVMYWYQQKSSQAPKLLFHYYDKDFNNEADTPDNFQSRRPNTSFCFLDIRSPGLGDTAMYLCATSQDRGQPQHFGDGTRLSIL.

This chain joins TRBV7-2 and TRBJ1-1; the D gene is possibly TRBD1 (6 bases). CDR3 size: 15 residues. Per germline, CDR1 SGHTA and CDR2 FQGNSA. The ends were cut back, 7 bases at V and 5 bases at J, with 20 bases in the middle. The DNA for the CDR3 is TGTGCCAGCATCCAAGGGCGGGGGGCGGATACTGAAGCTTTCTTT. It is translated as CASIQGRGADTEAFF.

This clonotype was seen a handful of times. This sequence joins TRBV9 and TRBJ1-6; 8 nucleotides agree with TRBD1. Germline V gene sequence: CDR1 SGDLS, CDR2 YYNGEE. The CDR3 extends over 14 amino acids. J was trimmed by 10 bases and V by 3 bases; bases with no gene match: 6. In nucleotides, the CDR3 is TGTGCCAGCAGCGCCGGACAGGGAGGATCACCCCTCCACTTT. It translates to CASSAGQGGSPLHF.

In this sample, this clonotype turned up many times. The chain links TRBV6-5 to TRBJ1-5; D is possibly TRBD1 (5 bases). CDR1 and CDR2 (germline): MNHEY, SVGAGI. Trimming took 0 bases from V and 6 from J, leaving 12 bases between them. The CDR3 extends over 15 amino acids. CDR3 sequence (DNA): TGTGCCAGCAGTTACTCAGGGACTCGGAGTCAGCCCCAGCATTTT. Translated, it gives CASSYSGTRSQPQHF.

About this clonotype itself: Lacking the conserved final phenylalanine or tryptophan, this CDR3 likely reflects a read error. The chain recombines TRBV29-1 with TRBJ1-2, with D tentatively TRBD1 (5 bases). The V gene's germline CDR1 is SQVTM and CDR2 ANQGSEA. This CDR3 has 12 amino acids. CDR3 residues: CSVPGLAHGYTL. Written as DNA, the CDR3 is TGCAGTGTACCAGGGTTGGCACATGGCTACACCCTC.

In the case of this clonotype: The junction shows a germline mismatch at one end, possibly a read error. The CDR3 nucleotides read TGTGCCAGCAGTCGACAGGGAACTGGGACCAACGTCCTGACCTTC. Translation: CASSRQGTGTNVLTF. The rearrangement joins TRBV12-3 or TRBV12-4 to TRBJ2-6; TRBD1 aligns across 7 bases. The CDR3 runs 15 residues.

The genes are TRBV9 and TRBJ2-7; D is perhaps TRBD1 or TRBD2 (5 bases each). Gene TRBJ2-1 matches the end of the DNA better, so the J call may be wrong. CDR1 and CDR2 from the germline V gene are SGDLS and YYNGEE. The CDR3 is 14 amino acids. CDR3 loop: CASGAGDSSYEQFF. CDR3 nucleotides: TGTGCCAGTGGCGCGGGTGACAGCTCCTACGAGCAGTTCTTC.

The genes are TRBV5-1 and TRBJ1-2; 12 bases align to TRBD1. After removal of 2 bases from V and 3 bases from J, the junction contained 8 bases not matched to a gene. Per germline, CDR1 SGHRS and CDR2 YFSETQ. This CDR3 comprises 17 residues. CDR3 amino acids: CASSFAGTGGADYGYTF. For the CDR3, the DNA is TGCGCCAGCAGCTTCGCCGGGACAGGGGGCGCCGACTATGGCTACACCTTC.

Turning to this clonotype: One end of the junction does not line up with germline, which may come from a read error. This chain uses TRBV19 with TRBJ2-6; a possible D gene is TRBD2 (7 bases). The CDR3 contains 14 residues. Germline V gene sequence: CDR1 LNHDA, CDR2 SQIVND (reference sequence). CDR3 in DNA: TGTGCCAGTACTCCCCTGGGGACGGGGGGCACTGAAGCTTTC. It encodes CASTPLGTGGTEAF.

The DNA for the CDR3 is TGCAGCGTAGGCCTTGTAGAGGTCCGGGGGGAGACCCAGTACTTC. Translation gives CSVGLVEVRGETQYF. The chain links TRBV29-1 to TRBJ2-5; tentatively, D is TRBD2 (6 bases). CDR3 size: 15 residues. Germline CDR1 reads SQVTM; CDR2 reads ANQGSEA. Trimming pared 6 bases from V and 5 bases from J, leaving 22 bases between. Based on the CDR3 plus reference TRBV29-1 and TRBJ2-5, the full variable domain is SAVISQKPSRDICQRGTSLTIQCQVDSQVTMMFWYRQQPGQSLTLIATANQGSEATYESGFVIDKFPISRPNLTFSTLTVSNMSPEDSSIYLCSVGLVEVRGETQYFGPGTRLLVL.

V gene TRBV30 combines with J gene TRBJ1-5, with a possible D match to TRBD1 (5 bases). Germline V lookup: CDR1 GTSNPN, CDR2 SVGIG (reference sequence). The CDR3 length is 12 residues. Between the trimmed V and J ends, which lost 2 bases and 6 bases, there was a span of 8 bases. CDR3 bases: TGTGCCTGGAGTATTGGGGCTCAGCCCCAGCATTTT. It is translated as CAWSIGAQPQHF.

This clonotype was seen repeatedly, ten times or more. The J gene is TRBJ2-2, the V gene TRBV12-3 or TRBV12-4; 7 bases match TRBD1. The V gene end was trimmed by 7 bases and the J gene end by 5 bases; junction bases not matched to a gene: 7. CDR3 length: 14 amino acids. This chain's CDR3 is CASNLGGWTGELFF. DNA for the CDR3: TGTGCCAGCAACCTAGGGGGCTGGACCGGGGAGCTGTTTTTT.

Ten or more counts support this clonotype. V usage is TRBV30 and J usage is TRBJ1-6; 7 nucleotides line up with TRBD1. CDR3 size: 15 residues. Germline lookup yields CDR1 GTSNPN and CDR2 SVGIG (reference sequence). Unmatched junction bases numbered 10, after V lost 4 bases and J lost 7 bases. The CDR3 spells CAWTTTTGWNSPLHF. CDR3 DNA sequence: TGTGCCTGGACGACGACGACAGGGTGGAATTCACCCCTCCACTTT.

A remark on this clonotype: A much larger clonotype is one base distant, so this may be a read error. CDR3 sequence: CSARTGLAVLSSYEQYF. The CDR3 nucleotides are TGCAGTGCTCGTACGGGACTAGCGGTACTAAGCTCCTACGAGCAGTACTTC. The chain couples TRBV20-1 to TRBJ2-7; 11 nucleotides match TRBD2. CDR1 and CDR2 (germline): DFQATT, SNEGSKA (reference sequence). The CDR3 contains 17 residues. The ends lost 5 bases at V and 0 bases at J; junction bases unmatched: 12.

This clonotype appeared many times. The junction differs from germline at one of its ends, possibly a read error. The chain couples TRBV5-1 to TRBJ2-7; D ambiguous. Germline V gene lookup returns CDR1 SGHRS and CDR2 YFSETQ. The length of the CDR3 is 11 residues. The CDR3 region is CASSSSYEQYF. CDR3 DNA sequence: TGTGCCAGCAGCTCTTCCTACGAGCAGTACTTC.

There are many counts of this clonotype. This chain uses TRBV20-1 with TRBJ1-4; D may be TRBD1 (6 bases). V lost 2 bases to trimming and J lost 7 bases, with 20 bases between them. Germline loops: CDR1 DFQATT, CDR2 SNEGSKA (reference sequence). The CDR3 extends over 16 amino acids. The CDR3 loop is CSARSWGVTGTEKLFF. In nucleotides, the CDR3 is TGCAGTGCTAGATCGTGGGGGGTTACAGGGACTGAAAAACTGTTTTTT.

The gene calls are TRBV7-9 and TRBJ2-3; D not certain. The CDR3 totals 12 residues. Trimming removed 7 bases from V and 2 bases from J, with 7 bases in between. CDR1 SEHNR and CDR2 FQNEAQ come from the germline V gene (reference sequence). The CDR3 is CASTPFTDTQYF. The CDR3 DNA is TGTGCCAGCACCCCCTTCACAGATACGCAGTATTTT.

This clonotype was detected a few times. The chain carries TRBV27 and TRBJ2-7, with 7 bases fitting TRBD1. Germline loops: CDR1 MNHEY, CDR2 SMNVEV (reference sequence). The CDR3 totals 13 residues. The V gene end was trimmed by 2 bases and the J gene end by 6 bases; junction bases not matched to a gene: 4. CDR3 DNA: TGTGCCAGCAGTTTACCCACAGGGGTCGAGCAGTACTTC. This codes for CASSLPTGVEQYF.